Below, 12 T cell receptor beta chains from the same sample are listed, as sequenced in a study of T cell changes during pregnancy in multiple sclerosis (dated 2019 in TCRdb). Library generation was performed with the immunoSEQ multiplex PCR assay. The source is immuneACCESS, and TCRdb retained only in-frame sequences with V and J called. Part of the clones is not carried over; for the studies checked, unresolved V genes explain less than half of this, and the remainder is unexplained. The sample records under 45,000 clones, approximately 90% of which are singletons. The ten largest clones add up to under 4.5% of the sample. The sequenced sample was CD8+ T cells from peripheral blood mononuclear cells, obtained in the first trimester of pregnancy. These receptors came from a female donor with multiple sclerosis, enrolled in a pregnancy study.

The genes are TRBV11-2 and TRBJ1-2, with a tentative D call TRBD1 (6 bases). The length of the CDR3 is 15 residues. Looked up from germline, CDR1 is SGHAT and CDR2 is FQNNGV. The V gene lost 3 bases and the J gene lost 4 bases, with 15 bases spanning the gap. The chain's CDR3 is CASSLAQGFPYGYTF. The CDR3 nucleotides read TGTGCCAGCAGCTTGGCCCAGGGGTTCCCCTATGGCTACACCTTC.

This clone has a single count. The chain carries TRBV9 and TRBJ1-2, with D uncertain. Germline-derived CDR1 and CDR2 are SGDLS and YYNGEE. V was clipped by 3 bases and J by 6 bases, with 12 bases between them. The CDR3 runs to 13 residues. The CDR3 loop reads CASSALVGNGYTF. In DNA, the CDR3 is TGTGCCAGCAGCGCCCTGGTCGGGAATGGCTACACCTTC.

The CDR3 loop is CASSVPRAAGGPNTGELFF. The CDR3 nucleotides are TGTGCCAGCAGCGTACCTCGAGCAGCGGGGGGGCCGAACACCGGGGAGCTGTTTTTT. The chain joins TRBV9 to TRBJ2-2; 10 positions agree with TRBD2. The CDR3 is 19 amino acids. The germline CDR1 and CDR2 sequences are SGDLS and YYNGEE. V lost 1 base and J lost 0; bases outside the gene matches: 9.

The CDR3 coding sequence is TGTGCCAGCAGCTTGGGGTCAGGAGGTGTTGGCTACACCTTC. This gives the protein CASSLGSGGVGYTF. The chain is built from TRBV5-6 and TRBJ1-2; D remains unclear. Germline V gene sequence: CDR1 SGHDT, CDR2 YYEEEE. The CDR3 is made up of 14 amino acids. V shed 0 bases and J shed 7 bases, with 13 bases lying between them.

CDR3 bases: TGTGCCAGCAGCTTCATCGAGGGCACCTACGAGCAGTACTTC. It encodes CASSFIEGTYEQYF. The chain combines TRBV5-4 with TRBJ2-7; D may be TRBD2 (5 bases). This CDR3 region has 14 residues. Germline values: CDR1 SGHNT, CDR2 YYREEE (reference sequence). The V and J ends lost 2 bases and 2 bases respectively, with 11 bases between them.

The V gene is TRBV19, the J gene TRBJ1-1; D remains unclear. This CDR3 spans 13 amino acids. Germline V lookup: CDR1 LNHDA, CDR2 SQIVND (reference sequence). Trimming pared 7 bases from V and 2 bases from J, leaving 11 bases between. The chain's CDR3 is CASIGNLNTEAFF. The CDR3 DNA reads as TGTGCCAGTATCGGGAACTTAAACACTGAAGCTTTCTTT. The full variable domain, with the rest looked up from reference TRBV19 and TRBJ1-1, is DGGITQSPKYLFRKEGQNVTLSCEQNLNHDAMYWYRQDPGQGLRLIYYSQIVNDFQKGDIAEGYSVSREKKESFPLTVTSAQKNPTAFYLCASIGNLNTEAFFGQGTRLTVV.

The CDR3 spells CASSQASSGRNTGELFF. The CDR3 region has the DNA TGTGCCAGCAGCCAAGCATCGAGCGGGAGGAACACCGGGGAGCTGTTTTTT. The V call is TRBV4-2, the J call TRBJ2-2, with 8 bases matching TRBD2. CDR1 is LGHNA and CDR2 is YNFKEQ in the germline V gene. Trimming removed 1 base from V and 1 base from J; junction bases left unmatched: 5. The CDR3 runs to 17 residues.

V is TRBV4-1 and J is TRBJ2-3; TRBD2 aligns across 9 bases. Germline CDR1 MGHRA, CDR2 YSYEKL. The CDR3 sequence is 16 residues long. V dropped 0 bases and J dropped 0; count of bases not matched to a gene: 1. CDR3: CASSQDLAGSTDTQYF. DNA for the CDR3: TGCGCCAGCAGCCAAGACCTAGCGGGGAGCACAGATACGCAGTATTTT.

The chain has TRBV25-1 and TRBJ1-2; tentative D call: TRBD1 (5 bases). The CDR3 length is 12 residues. V shed 7 bases and J shed 3 bases, with 9 bases lying between them. The germline CDR1 and CDR2 sequences are MGHDK and SYGVNS. This chain's CDR3 is CASIGEHYGYTF. The CDR3 DNA reads as TGTGCCAGCATAGGGGAACACTATGGCTACACCTTC.

V and J are TRBV7-9 and TRBJ1-5; the match to TRBD1 covers 7 bases. V was clipped by 5 bases and J by 7 bases; unmatched bases: 2. The germline gives CDR1 SEHNR, CDR2 FQNEAQ (reference sequence). The CDR3 contains 12 residues. The CDR3 nucleotides read TGTGCCAGCAGCCAAGGGGGCCAGCCCCAGCATTTT. Translation gives CASSQGGQPQHF.

This clone was detected only a few times. The rearrangement uses TRBV4-3 and TRBJ2-2, with TRBD1 matching over 8 bases. CDR3 size: 16 residues. Trimming took 0 bases from V and 4 from J; bases not matched to a gene: 4. The germline V gene encodes CDR1 LGHNA and CDR2 YSLEER. CDR3 residues: CASSQDPGQVTGELFF. The CDR3 DNA is TGCGCCAGCAGCCAAGACCCGGGACAGGTCACCGGGGAGCTGTTTTTT.

The chain recombines TRBV4-3 with TRBJ2-7; maybe TRBD1 (5 bases). V lost 4 bases to trimming and J lost 3 bases, with 10 bases between them. This CDR3 has 13 amino acids. CDR1 is LGHNA, CDR2 YSLEER, per germline. CDR3 sequence (DNA): TGCGCCAGCAGCCCAGGCAGGGTCTACGAGCAGTACTTC. Residues: CASSPGRVYEQYF.